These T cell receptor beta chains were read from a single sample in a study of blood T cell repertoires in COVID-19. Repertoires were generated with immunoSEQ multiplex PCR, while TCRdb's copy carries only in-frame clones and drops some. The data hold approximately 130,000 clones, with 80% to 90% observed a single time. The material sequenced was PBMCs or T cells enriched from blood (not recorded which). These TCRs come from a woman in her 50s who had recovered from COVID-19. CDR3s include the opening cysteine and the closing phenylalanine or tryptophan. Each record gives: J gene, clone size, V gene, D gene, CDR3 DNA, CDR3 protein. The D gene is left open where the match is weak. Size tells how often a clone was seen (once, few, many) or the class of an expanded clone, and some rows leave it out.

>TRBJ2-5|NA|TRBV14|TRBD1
TGTGCCAGCAGCCGAGGGACAGGGAGGCAAGAGACCCAGTACTTC
CASSRGTGRQETQYF
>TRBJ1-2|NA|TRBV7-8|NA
TGTGCCAGCAGCGGAAGGACAGTTTCTAACTATGGCTACACCTTC
CASSGRTVSNYGYTF
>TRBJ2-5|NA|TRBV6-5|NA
TGTGCCAGCAGTTACCGGGGCGGGGTGAGTGCGGAGACCCAGTACTTC
CASSYRGGVSAETQYF
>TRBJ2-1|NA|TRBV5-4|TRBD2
TGTGCCCCGACCCTAGCGGGGGCCTACAATGAGCAGTTCTTC
CAPTLAGAYNEQFF
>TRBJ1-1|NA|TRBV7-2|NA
TGTGCCAGCAGCCCCTGGGGGGTACCGAACACTGAAGCTTTCTTT
CASSPWGVPNTEAFF
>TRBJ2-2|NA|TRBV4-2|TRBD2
TGTGCCAGCAGCACGAGCGGGGGGGCGAGCACCGGGGAGCTGTTTTTT
CASSTSGGASTGELFF
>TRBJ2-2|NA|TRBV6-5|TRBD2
TGTGCCAGCAGACCACTAGCGGGGTTAAGGGAGCTGTTTTTT
CASRPLAGLRELFF
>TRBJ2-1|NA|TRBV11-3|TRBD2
TGTGCCAGCAGCTCCAGCGGGGGGAGCTCCTACAATGAGCAGTTCTTC
CASSSSGGSSYNEQFF
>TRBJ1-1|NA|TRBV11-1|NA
TGTGCCAGCAGCTTTGACAGGTACACTGAAGCTTTCTTT
CASSFDRYTEAFF
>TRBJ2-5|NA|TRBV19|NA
TGTGCCAGTAGTATTTGGGCAGAACAAGAGACCCAGTACTTC
CASSIWAEQETQYF
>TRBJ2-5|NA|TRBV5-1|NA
TGCGCCAGCAGCCCCCAGGGGATCCTACAAGAGACCCAGTACTTC
CASSPQGILQETQYF
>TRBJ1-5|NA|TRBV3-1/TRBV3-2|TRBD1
TGTGCCAGCAGGTCCATCCGGGACAGAAACTTAGGTGGTAGCAATCAGCCCCAGCATTTT
CASRSIRDRNLGGSNQPQHF
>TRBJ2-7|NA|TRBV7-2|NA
TGTGCCAGCAGCCCCTACCCCTACGAGCAGTACTTC
CASSPYPYEQYF
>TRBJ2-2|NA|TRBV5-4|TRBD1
TGTGCCAGCAGCTTGGGGACATTGACAGGGACGAACACCGGGGAGCTGTTTTTT
CASSLGTLTGTNTGELFF
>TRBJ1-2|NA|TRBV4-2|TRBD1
TGTGCCAGCAGCCCCGGGACAGGGGAAGGCTACACCTTC
CASSPGTGEGYTF
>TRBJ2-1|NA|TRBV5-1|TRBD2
TGCGCCAGCAGCACCTTAGCGGGGCACAATGAGCAGTTCTTC
CASSTLAGHNEQFF
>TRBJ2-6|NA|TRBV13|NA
TGTGCCAGCAGCTCCGGGAGCTCTGGGGCCAACGTCCTGACTTTC
CASSSGSSGANVLTF
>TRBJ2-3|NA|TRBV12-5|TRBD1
TGTGCTAGTGGTTTGACCCCGCGCGGCCGGGACAGGTTCTGGGCCCCAGATACGCAGTATTTT
CASGLTPRGRDRFWAPDTQYF
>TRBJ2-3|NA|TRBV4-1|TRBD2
TGCGCCAGCAGCCTCCGTAATCCTGCTAGCGGGGGAGTAGATACGCAGTATTTT
CASSLRNPASGGVDTQYF
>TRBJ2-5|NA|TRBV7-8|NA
TGTGCCAGCAGCTTAGCGGTTCCAGGATCAGAGACCCAGTACTTC
CASSLAVPGSETQYF
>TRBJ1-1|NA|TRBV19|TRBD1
TGTGCCAGTAGTATCCGTATAGGACAGGGAGGCACTGAAGCTTTCTTT
CASSIRIGQGGTEAFF
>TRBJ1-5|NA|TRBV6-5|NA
TGTGCCAGCAGTCCGGGACACATTTTAAGGCCCCAGCATTTT
CASSPGHILRPQHF
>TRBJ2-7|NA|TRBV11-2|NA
TGTGCCAGCAGCTTGACTGGTGACCCCGCGGACTTC
CASSLTGDPADF
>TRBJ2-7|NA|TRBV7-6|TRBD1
TGTGCCAGCAGCTTTCCGGGACAGGGCCCCTACGAGCAGTACTTC
CASSFPGQGPYEQYF
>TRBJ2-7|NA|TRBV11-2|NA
TGTGCCAGCAGCTTAGCCGACAGACACTTCCTGGACGAGCAGTACTTC
CASSLADRHFLDEQYF
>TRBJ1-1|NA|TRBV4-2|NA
TGTGCCAGCAGCCCCTTTGTACGCGGGCAAAACACTGAAGCTTTCTTT
CASSPFVRGQNTEAFF
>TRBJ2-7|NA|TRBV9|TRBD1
TGTGCCAGCAGCGTAGCGCCAGGGGGCACCTACGAGCAGTACTTC
CASSVAPGGTYEQYF
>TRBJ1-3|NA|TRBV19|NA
TGTGCCAGTACCCTAGACCCCTTTGGAAACACCATATATTTT
CASTLDPFGNTIYF
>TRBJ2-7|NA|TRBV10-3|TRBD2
TGTGCCATCAGTGAGATGGGAGGGGTCGAGCAGTACTTC
CAISEMGGVEQYF
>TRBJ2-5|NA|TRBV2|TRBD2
TGTGCCAGCGGTCCGGGGGGGGAGACCCAGTACTTC
CASGPGGETQYF
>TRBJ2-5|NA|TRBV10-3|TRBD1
TGTGCCATCAACTCGGGACAGCCCTACCAAGAGACCCAGTACTTC
CAINSGQPYQETQYF
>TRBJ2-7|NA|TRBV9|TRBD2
TGTGCCAGCAGCGTAGGGGCTAGCGGTGATTACGAGCAGTACTTC
CASSVGASGDYEQYF
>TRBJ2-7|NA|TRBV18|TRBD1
TGTGCCAGCTCACCACAGGGACAGACCTACGAGCAGTACTTC
CASSPQGQTYEQYF
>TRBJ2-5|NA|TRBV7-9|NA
TGTGCCAGTGGAGGAGGCAGGGGACAAGAGACCCAGTACTTC
CASGGGRGQETQYF
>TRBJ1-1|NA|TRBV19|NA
TGTGCCACTCTGACAGGTTCGACTCAAACTGAAGCTTTCTTT
CATLTGSTQTEAFF
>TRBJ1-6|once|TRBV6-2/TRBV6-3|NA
TGTGCCAGCAGTTACTCGACGTACAGATCATATAATTCACCCCTCCACTTT
CASSYSTYRSYNSPLHF
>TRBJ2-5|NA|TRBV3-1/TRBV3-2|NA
TGTGCCAGCAGCCAAGACCTTCAGGGCGCGACCCAGTACTTC
CASSQDLQGATQYF
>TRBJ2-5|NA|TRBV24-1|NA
TGTGCCACCAGTGATGGGGACTTCGGTCGGCCCCAGTACTTC
CATSDGDFGRPQYF
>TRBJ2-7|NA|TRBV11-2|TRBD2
TGTGCCAGCAGCTCCACTAGCGGGGGGCTCTACGAGCAGTACTTC
CASSSTSGGLYEQYF
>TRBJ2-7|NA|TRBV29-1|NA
TGCAGCGTTGAAACCGCGAACGAGCAGTACTTC
CSVETANEQYF
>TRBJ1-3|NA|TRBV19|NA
TGTGCCAGTAGTATACCGGGGACTGGAAACACCATATATTTT
CASSIPGTGNTIYF
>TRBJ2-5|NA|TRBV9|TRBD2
TGTGCCAGCAGCGGCGGGGGGCCGGACGAGACCCAGTACTTC
CASSGGGPDETQYF
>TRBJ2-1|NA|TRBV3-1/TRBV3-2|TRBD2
TGTGCCAGCAGCCTGACTAGCGGGGGGGTAAATGAGCAGTTCTTC
CASSLTSGGVNEQFF
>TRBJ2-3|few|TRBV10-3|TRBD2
TGTGCCATCAGTGAGTCACCCAGCGGGGTTTGGAAGTATTTT
CAISESPSGVWKYF
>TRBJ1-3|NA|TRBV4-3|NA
TGCGCCAGCAGCCAAGAGGTCGTGGGCCCTGGAAACACCATATATTTT
CASSQEVVGPGNTIYF
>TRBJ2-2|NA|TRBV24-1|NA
TGTGCCACCAGTCCCTCGGAAGTGGGGGCAGGGACCGGGGAGCTGTTTTTT
CATSPSEVGAGTGELFF
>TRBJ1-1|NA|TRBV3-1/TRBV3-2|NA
TGTGCCAGCAGCCAAGGGGGCGTGAACACTGAAGCTTTCTTT
CASSQGGVNTEAFF
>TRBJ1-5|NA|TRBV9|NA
TGTGCCAGCAGCGTAGTTGTACGGAGCAATCAGCCCCAGCATTTT
CASSVVVRSNQPQHF
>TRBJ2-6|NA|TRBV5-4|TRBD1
TGTGCCAGTAACCAAGGGACAGCTGGGGCCAACGTCCTGACTTTC
CASNQGTAGANVLTF
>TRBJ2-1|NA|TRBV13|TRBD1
TGTGCCAGCAGCCTATACCGGGACAGAATGGATGAGCAGTTCTTC
CASSLYRDRMDEQFF